This T cell receptor (beta chain) was identified in a study of T cells after yellow fever vaccination. Notes on the study in general: Though weaker, the secondary response peaked faster, on day 5 versus 15. In post-booster samples, most primary-vaccination clones reappeared (around 95% CD4, approximately 91% CD8). CD4 and CD8 compartments shared a small share of clonotypes.

Remarks on this clonotype: The antigen is not known.

CDR3 length: 13 residues. V lost 3 bases to trimming and J lost 5 bases, with 12 bases between them. Germline V gene lookup returns CDR1 GTSNPN and CDR2 SVGIG (reference sequence). TCR cDNA, made by 5'RACE template switching, carried an added universal primer site and UMIs. TCRdb passed the 5' RACE reads through MiXCR, listing each CDR3 protein once. The top ten hold around 14% of the sample, which has 620,000 or so distinct CDR3 sequences, over 9% seen once. Sequenced material: PBMCs, taken on the day of the yellow fever booster vaccination. The chain links TRBV30 to TRBJ2-3, with a tentative D call TRBD2 (6 bases). This sequence was found in a man aged 25 to 45 who received the YFV17D yellow fever vaccine. The CDR3 loop is CAWSWEVLDTQYF. DNA for the CDR3: TGTGCCTGGAGCTGGGAGGTTCTAGATACGCAGTATTTT.